This T cell receptor beta chain stems from a study of blood T cell repertoires in COVID-19. This CDR3 comprises 14 residues. Germline V gene lookup returns CDR1 KGHSH and CDR2 LQKENI. V lost 3 bases and J lost 8, with 13 bases in between. The assay was immunoSEQ multiplex PCR, and TCRdb's table has in-frame clones only and misses some. The sample gives a few hundred thousand clones, roughly 88% of which show up once; over 1.1% is in the top ten. Specimen: peripheral blood. This TCR derives from a man older than 75 with acute or convalescent COVID-19. The chain combines TRBV18 with TRBJ1-4; D is unresolved. The CDR3 DNA reads as TGTGCCAGCTCACCGGACTTCCCTCCCGAAAAACTGTTTTTT. Its translation: CASSPDFPPEKLFF.